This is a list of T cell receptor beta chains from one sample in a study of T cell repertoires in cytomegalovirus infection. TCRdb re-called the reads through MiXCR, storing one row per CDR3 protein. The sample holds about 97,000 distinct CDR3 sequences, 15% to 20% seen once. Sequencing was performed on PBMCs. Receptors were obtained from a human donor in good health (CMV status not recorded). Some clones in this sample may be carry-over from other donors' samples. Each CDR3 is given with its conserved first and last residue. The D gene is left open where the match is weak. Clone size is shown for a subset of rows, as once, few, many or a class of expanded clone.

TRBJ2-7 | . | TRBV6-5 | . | TGTGCCAGCATTGGTTCAGTTTCCCAGGAGCAGTACTTC | CASIGSVSQEQYF
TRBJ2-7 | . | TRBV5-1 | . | TGCGCCAGCAGCTTGGAGGGGGCCTACGAGCAGTACTTC | CASSLEGAYEQYF
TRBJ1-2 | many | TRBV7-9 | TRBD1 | TGTGCCAGCAGCGACCGGGACAGGGACCCCTACTATGGCTACACCTTC | CASSDRDRDPYYGYTF
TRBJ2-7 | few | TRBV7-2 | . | TGTGCCAGCAGCTTATCCCCCTCGTTATCGGAGCAGTACTTC | CASSLSPSLSEQYF
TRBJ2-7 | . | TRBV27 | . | TGTGCCAGCAGTTTGTCTAGGGGCCTCTACGAGCAGTACTTC | CASSLSRGLYEQYF
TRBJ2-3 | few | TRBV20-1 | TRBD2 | TGCAGTGCCCCCCTAGCGGAGGGAGGGGATACGCAGTATTTT | CSAPLAEGGDTQYF
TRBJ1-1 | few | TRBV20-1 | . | TGCAGTGCTTTTCGGGGTTTGGCCAACACTGAAGCTTTCTTT | CSAFRGLANTEAFF
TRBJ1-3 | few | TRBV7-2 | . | TGTGCCAGCAGCTTAGGAGGGGGGCCACACTCTGGAAACACCATATATTTT | CASSLGGGPHSGNTIYF
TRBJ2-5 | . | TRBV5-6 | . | TGTGCCAGCAGCCAACCTGGCAGGCGACCTCCGGAGACCCAGTACTTC | CASSQPGRRPPETQYF
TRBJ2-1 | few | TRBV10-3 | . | TGTGCCATCAGCGAGTACGAGGGTAACAATGAGCAGTTCTTC | CAISEYEGNNEQFF
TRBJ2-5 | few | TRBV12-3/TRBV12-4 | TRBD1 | TGTGCCAGCAGCCTGGACAGGGCCGAAGAGACCCAGTACTTC | CASSLDRAEETQYF
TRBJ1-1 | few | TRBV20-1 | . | TGCAGTGCTAGAGTGACAGGCTCTGAAGCTTTCTTT | CSARVTGSEAFF
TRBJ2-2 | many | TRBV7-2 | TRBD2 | TGTGCCAGTTCGGGGGGGCCCAACACCGGGGAGCTGTTTTTT | CASSGGPNTGELFF
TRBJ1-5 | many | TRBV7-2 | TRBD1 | TGTGCCAGCAGCTCGACAGGGGGTATCTGGCCCCAGCATTTT | CASSSTGGIWPQHF
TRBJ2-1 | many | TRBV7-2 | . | TGTGCCAGCAGCTCGTCGACTAGTCCAAGGGTACGATTCTTC | CASSSSTSPRVRFF
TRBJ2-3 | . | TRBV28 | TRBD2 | TGTGCCAGCAGTCTACTAACCGGGACTAGCGGGGGCCTAGCGGGAGATACGCAGTATTTT | CASSLLTGTSGGLAGDTQYF
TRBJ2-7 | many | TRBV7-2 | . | TGTGCCAGCAGCGGTGACTACGAGCAGTACTTC | CASSGDYEQYF
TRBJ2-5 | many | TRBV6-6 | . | TGTGCCAGCAGTTACTCGGTTCCGGAGGGGGCGGGAGAGACCCAGTACTTC | CASSYSVPEGAGETQYF
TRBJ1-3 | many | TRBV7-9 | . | TGTGCCAGCAGCTTTGGCAATTCGGGAAACACCATATATTTT | CASSFGNSGNTIYF
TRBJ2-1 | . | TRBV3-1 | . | TGTGCCAGCAGCCCCGGCGGGGATGAGCAGTTCTTC | CASSPGGDEQFF
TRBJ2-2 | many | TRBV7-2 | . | TGTGCCAGCAGCCTTTTACAGGGTACCGGGGAGCTGTTTTTT | CASSLLQGTGELFF
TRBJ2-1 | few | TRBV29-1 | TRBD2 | TGCAGCGCTTGGGGACTAGCGGGGAGGTTGGTGCTGAATGAGCAGTTCTTC | CSAWGLAGRLVLNEQFF
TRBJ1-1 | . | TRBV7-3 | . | TGTGCCAGCAGCTCGAACCCCCTCGCTGAAGCTTTCTTT | CASSSNPLAEAFF
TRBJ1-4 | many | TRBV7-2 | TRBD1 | TGTGCCAGCAGCCGTGACAGGGGGGTCGAAAAACTGTTTTTT | CASSRDRGVEKLFF
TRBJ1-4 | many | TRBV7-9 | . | TGTGCCAGCAGCTCCCCACACACCTGGGGTGAAAAACTGTTTTTT | CASSSPHTWGEKLFF
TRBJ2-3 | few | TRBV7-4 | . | TGTGCCAGCACGCTCGGGTCAGTAGCCACAGATACGCAGTATTTT | CASTLGSVATDTQYF
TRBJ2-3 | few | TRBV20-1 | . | TGCAGTGCTAGAGATCGCGACGGAGCCTTCATGGATACGCAGTATTTT | CSARDRDGAFMDTQYF
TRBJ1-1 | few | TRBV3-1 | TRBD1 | TGTGCCAGCAGCCAAGATGGGACGACAGGGCGGGTACAGTTCTTT | CASSQDGTTGRVQFF
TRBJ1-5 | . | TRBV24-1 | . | TGTGCCACCAGTAGAACGAGGGCCCAACAGCCCCAGCATTTT | CATSRTRAQQPQHF
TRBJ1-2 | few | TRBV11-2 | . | TGTGCCAGCAGCTTAGAGGGGTTTAACTATGGCTACACCTTC | CASSLEGFNYGYTF
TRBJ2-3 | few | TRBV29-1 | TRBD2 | TGCAGCGTTGCGGGACTAGCGGGGGGCACAGATACGCAGTATTTT | CSVAGLAGGTDTQYF
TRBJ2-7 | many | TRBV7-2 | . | TGTGCCAGCAGCTTACAGGGGGGGGCGTACGAGCAGTACTTC | CASSLQGGAYEQYF
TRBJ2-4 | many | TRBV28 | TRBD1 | TGTGCCAGCAGTACTACAGGGGTTGATGCCAAAAACATTCAGTACTTC | CASSTTGVDAKNIQYF
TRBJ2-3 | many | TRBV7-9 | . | TGTGCCAGCGGTAGGAACGACCTTCTGCCAGATACGCAGTATTTT | CASGRNDLLPDTQYF
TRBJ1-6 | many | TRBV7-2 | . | TGTGCCAGCAGCTCCCCGAGTGGTGATTCACCCCTCCACTTT | CASSSPSGDSPLHF
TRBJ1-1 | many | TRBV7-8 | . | TGTGCCAGCAGCTTAGGGGGGCCAGTGAACACTGAAGCTTTCTTT | CASSLGGPVNTEAFF
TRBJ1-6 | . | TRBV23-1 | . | TGCGCCAGCACTCGGGGAGGTTCCTATAATTCACCCCTCCACTTT | CASTRGGSYNSPLHF
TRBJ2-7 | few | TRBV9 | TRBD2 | TGTGCCAGCAGCGCTCTTGGACTAGCGGGTCCTACGGAGCAGTACTTC | CASSALGLAGPTEQYF
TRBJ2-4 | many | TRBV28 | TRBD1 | TGTGCCAGCAGTTCAACGCGGCAGGACAGGGGGCAAGCCAAAAACATTCAGTACTTC | CASSSTRQDRGQAKNIQYF
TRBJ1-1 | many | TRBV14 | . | TGTGCCAGCAGCCAAGGGACGGGTCGAACTGAAGCTTTCTTT | CASSQGTGRTEAFF
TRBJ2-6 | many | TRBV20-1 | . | TGCAGTGCTAGAGATCGATTTAGACCGGCCAACGTCCTGACTTTC | CSARDRFRPANVLTF
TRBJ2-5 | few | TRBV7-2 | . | TGTGCCAGCAGCCAGCAGTCCCAAGAGACCCAGTACTTC | CASSQQSQETQYF
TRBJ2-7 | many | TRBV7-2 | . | TGTGCCAGCAGCTTGGGACACCTGTCTTACGAGCAGTACTTC | CASSLGHLSYEQYF
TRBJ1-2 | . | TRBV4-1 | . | TGCGCCAGCAGCCAAGAGGGTCTGGCTGGCTACACCTTC | CASSQEGLAGYTF
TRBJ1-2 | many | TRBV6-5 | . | TGTGCCAGCAGTTTGGGGACGGCCTATGGCTACACCTTC | CASSLGTAYGYTF
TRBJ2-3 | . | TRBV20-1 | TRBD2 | TGCAGTGCTAGATCCATCCAGCGGGAAGATACGCAGTATTTT | CSARSIQREDTQYF